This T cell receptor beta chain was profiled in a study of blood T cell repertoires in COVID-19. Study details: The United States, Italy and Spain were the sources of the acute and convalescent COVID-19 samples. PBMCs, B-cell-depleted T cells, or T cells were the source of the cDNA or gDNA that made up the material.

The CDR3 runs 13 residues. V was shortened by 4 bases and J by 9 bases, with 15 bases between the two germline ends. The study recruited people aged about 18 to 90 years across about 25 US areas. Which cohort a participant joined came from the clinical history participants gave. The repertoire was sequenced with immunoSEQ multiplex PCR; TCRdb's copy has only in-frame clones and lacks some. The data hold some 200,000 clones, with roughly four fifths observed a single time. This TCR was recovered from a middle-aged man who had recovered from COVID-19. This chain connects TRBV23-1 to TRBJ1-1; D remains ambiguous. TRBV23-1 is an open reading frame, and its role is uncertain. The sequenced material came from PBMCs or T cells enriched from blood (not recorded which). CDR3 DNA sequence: TGCGCCAGCAGTCCCGGAACCAGGACTAAAGCTTTCTTT. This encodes CASSPGTRTKAFF.